This T cell receptor (beta chain) originates from a study of blood T cell repertoires in COVID-19. Original processing notes: Estimation of nucleated cell counts was performed using reference gene primer amplification. Using immunoSEQ multiplex PCR, the repertoire was profiled, and TCRdb retains in-frame clones only, with some absent. V and J calls plus clone size are reproduced from that table; the DNA served to infer D and trimming. The table includes fewer than 250,000 clones, 65% to 90% detected once. Germline values: CDR1 MNHEY, CDR2 SMNVEV (reference sequence). The CDR3 loop spans 15 amino acids. V lost 6 bases, J lost 3 bases, and 7 bases stayed unmatched.

Material: peripheral blood. This chain connects TRBV27 to TRBJ1-5; the match to TRBD1 covers 8 bases. This TCR was sampled from a woman aged 70-85 years with acute or convalescent COVID-19. The CDR3 bases are TGTGCCAGCAGATATACAGGGGGGGTCAATCAGCCCCAGCATTTT. It translates to CASRYTGGVNQPQHF.